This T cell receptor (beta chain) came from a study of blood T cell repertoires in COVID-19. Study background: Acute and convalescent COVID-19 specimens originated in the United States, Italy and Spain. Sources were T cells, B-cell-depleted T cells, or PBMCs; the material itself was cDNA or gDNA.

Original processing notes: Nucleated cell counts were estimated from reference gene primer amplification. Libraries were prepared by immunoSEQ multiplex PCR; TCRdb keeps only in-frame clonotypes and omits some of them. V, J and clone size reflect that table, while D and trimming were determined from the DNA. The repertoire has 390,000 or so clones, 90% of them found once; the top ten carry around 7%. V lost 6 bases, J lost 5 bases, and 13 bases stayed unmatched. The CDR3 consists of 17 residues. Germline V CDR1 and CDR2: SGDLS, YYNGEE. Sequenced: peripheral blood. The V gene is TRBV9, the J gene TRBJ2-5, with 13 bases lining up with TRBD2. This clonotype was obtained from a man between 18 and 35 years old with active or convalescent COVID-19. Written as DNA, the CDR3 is TGTGCCAGCACCCGGACTAGCGGGGGCTCTCTTGGGGAGACCCAGTACTTC. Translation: CASTRTSGGSLGETQYF. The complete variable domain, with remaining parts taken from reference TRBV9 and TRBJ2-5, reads DSGVTQTPKHLITATGQRVTLRCSPRSGDLSVYWYQQSLDQGLQFLIQYYNGEERAKGNILERFSAQQFPDLHSELNLSSLELGDSALYFCASTRTSGGSLGETQYFGPGTRLLVL.